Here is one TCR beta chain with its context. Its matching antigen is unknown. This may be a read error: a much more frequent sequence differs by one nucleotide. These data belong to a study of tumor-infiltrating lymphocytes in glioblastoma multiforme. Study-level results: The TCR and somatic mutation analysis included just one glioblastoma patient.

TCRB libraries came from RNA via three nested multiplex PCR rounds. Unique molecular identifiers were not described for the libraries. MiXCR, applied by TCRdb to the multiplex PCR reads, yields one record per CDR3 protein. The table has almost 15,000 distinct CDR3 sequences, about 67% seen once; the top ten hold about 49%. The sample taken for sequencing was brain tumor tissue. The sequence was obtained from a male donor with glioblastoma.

Here the CDR3 reads CASSEGDFSNTEAFF. The CDR3 region has the DNA TGTGCCAGCAGTGAGGGAGACTTTAGTAACACTGAAGCTTTCTTT. V is TRBV11-3 and J is TRBJ1-1, with unresolved D. This CDR3 is 15 amino acids long. With 6 bases removed from V and 2 bases from J, the gap between germline ends came to 16 bases. Per germline, CDR1 SGHNT and CDR2 YENEEA.